These 24 T cell receptor beta chains came from one sample sequenced in a study of blood T cell repertoires in COVID-19. The protocol was immunoSEQ multiplex PCR, while the TCRdb copy is restricted to in-frame clones and leaves out a portion. In the table there are just under 80,000 clones, roughly 80% of which are singletons. The sequenced sample was peripheral blood. The receptors were gathered from a woman aged 65 to 85 with acute or convalescent COVID-19.

This chain uses TRBV5-5 with TRBJ1-4, with TRBD1 as a possible D gene (5 bases). CDR3 size: 14 residues. Trimming stripped 2 bases from V and 8 bases from J, with 13 bases between. Germline V gives CDR1 SGHKS, CDR2 YYEKEE (reference sequence). This CDR3 reads CASSFGATLEKLFF. The CDR3 coding sequence is TGTGCCAGCAGCTTTGGGGCCACGTTGGAAAAACTGTTTTTT.

The J gene is TRBJ1-4, the V gene TRBV3-1 (or the pseudogene TRBV3-2); TRBD1 matches at 7 bases. This CDR3 region has 14 residues. Germline lookup yields CDR1 LGHDT and CDR2 YNNKEL (reference sequence). V trimming: 4 bases; J trimming: 2 bases; junction bases outside the gene matches: 1. CDR3 DNA: TGTGCCAGCAGCCGGGGACAGACTAATGAAAAACTGTTTTTT. Amino acids: CASSRGQTNEKLFF.

The gene calls are TRBV7-8 and TRBJ2-2; D is undetermined. The germline CDR1 and CDR2 sequences are SGHVS and FQNEAQ. This CDR3 region has 15 residues. The ends were cut back, 5 bases at V and 7 bases at J, with 17 bases in the middle. The CDR3 sequence: CASSPDGGPLGELFF. CDR3 DNA: TGTGCCAGCAGCCCCGACGGTGGGCCTCTCGGGGAGCTGTTTTTT.

This clone was counted a single time. V and J are TRBV30 and TRBJ2-7; the match to TRBD2 covers 7 bases. V dropped 0 bases and J dropped 4; count of bases not matched to a gene: 12. CDR1 and CDR2 from the germline V gene are GTSNPN and SVGIG (reference sequence). The CDR3 totals 16 residues. CDR3 DNA: TGTGCCTGGAGTGTACCTGGCGGGAGAGGGTATTACGAGCAGTACTTC. Protein: CAWSVPGGRGYYEQYF.

This clone was picked up a small number of times. This rearrangement joins TRBV4-1 to TRBJ1-2, with TRBD1 matching 7 bases. CDR3 size: 14 residues. Germline V gene data show CDR1 as MGHRA and CDR2 as YSYEKL. V was pared by 1 base and J by 4 bases, with 3 bases of the junction left unmatched. Written as DNA, the CDR3 is TGCGCCAGCAGCCAAGCGGACAGGCTCTATGGCTACACCTTC. It is translated as CASSQADRLYGYTF.

The rearrangement uses TRBV7-2 and TRBJ1-6; TRBD1 might be the D (5 bases). This CDR3 contains 14 residues. The germline gives CDR1 SGHTA, CDR2 FQGNSA. V shed 6 bases and J shed 10 bases, with 16 bases lying between them. The CDR3 nucleotides read TGTGCCAGCAGATTAAATGGGGGGGGATCACCCCTCCACTTT. This translates into CASRLNGGGSPLHF.

J is TRBJ2-4 and V is TRBV4-1; 7 bases line up with TRBD2. CDR3 length: 18 amino acids. The germline CDR1 and CDR2 sequences are MGHRA and YSYEKL. The V and J ends lost 6 bases and 0 bases, in that order; junction bases with no gene match: 14. In DNA, the CDR3 is TGCGCCAGCAGACGAACAGACGGGACTACTCTAGCCAAAAACATTCAGTACTTC. It translates to CASRRTDGTTLAKNIQYF.

This clone was detected only once. The rearrangement uses TRBV19 and TRBJ1-5; no definite D call. With 3 bases removed from V and 2 bases from J, the gap between germline ends came to 8 bases. The germline V gene encodes CDR1 LNHDA and CDR2 SQIVND (reference sequence). The CDR3 totals 14 residues. DNA of the CDR3: TGTGCCAGTAGTATTTCGGAGCGCAATCAGCCCCAGCATTTT. Its translation is CASSISERNQPQHF.

The chain uses TRBV9 and TRBJ2-3, with D perhaps matching TRBD2 (6 bases). The V and J ends lost 2 bases and 4 bases respectively, with 8 bases between them. CDR3 length equals 13 residues. Germline-derived CDR1 and CDR2 are SGDLS and YYNGEE. The CDR3 region is CASSVTGADTQYF. In DNA form, the CDR3 reads TGTGCCAGCAGCGTTACGGGAGCAGATACGCAGTATTTT.

This clone was seen once. The CDR3 DNA reads TGTGCCAGTATGAGGGAAACTGAAGCTTTCTTT. It encodes CASMRETEAFF. The gene calls are TRBV19 and TRBJ1-1, with no clear D. CDR1 LNHDA and CDR2 SQIVND come from the germline V gene (reference sequence). The length of the CDR3 is 11 residues. V was pared by 7 bases and J by 5 bases, with 8 bases between.

The rearrangement uses TRBV12-3 or TRBV12-4 and TRBJ1-2, with D hard to call. Trimming took 0 bases from V and 4 from J, leaving 6 bases between them. The CDR3 has 13 residues. The CDR3: CASSLASLYGYTF. The CDR3 DNA reads as TGTGCCAGCAGTTTAGCGTCCCTCTATGGCTACACCTTC.

The rearrangement links TRBV29-1 to TRBJ2-1, with 12 bases matching TRBD1. Germline V lookup: CDR1 SQVTM, CDR2 ANQGSEA. CDR3 length: 14 amino acids. V dropped 2 bases and J dropped 6; count of bases not matched to a gene: 2. CDR3 in amino acids: CSVERDRGPNEQFF. The CDR3, as DNA: TGCAGCGTTGAAAGGGACAGGGGGCCCAATGAGCAGTTCTTC.

This clone was seen a single time. The chain uses TRBV15 and TRBJ1-2; D possibly corresponds to TRBD1 (5 bases). Trimming stripped 0 bases from V and 7 bases from J, with 24 bases between. The CDR3 has 18 amino acids. CDR1 and CDR2 from the germline V gene are LNHNV and YYDKDF (reference sequence). The DNA of the CDR3 is TGTGCCACCAGCAGAGATTCCCCCTATGTGACAGACCATAGTGGCTACACCTTC. This sequence encodes CATSRDSPYVTDHSGYTF.

The chain has TRBV9 and TRBJ2-7; 8 bases map to TRBD2. Germline V CDR1 and CDR2: SGDLS, YYNGEE. Losses at the gene ends were 0 bases for V and 3 bases for J; bases not matched to a gene: 8. The CDR3 runs 16 residues. CDR3 sequence: CASSVGVAGPNYEQYF. The CDR3 coding sequence is TGTGCCAGCAGCGTAGGGGTAGCGGGACCCAACTACGAGCAGTACTTC.

This chain's CDR3 is CASSLLGSGMETQYF. In DNA form, the CDR3 reads TGTGCCAGCAGCTTGTTAGGGTCAGGGATGGAGACCCAGTACTTC. The rearrangement links TRBV5-5 to TRBJ2-5; tentatively, D is TRBD1 (5 bases). CDR1 is SGHKS and CDR2 is YYEKEE in the germline V gene (reference sequence). V shed 1 base and J shed 5 bases, with 15 bases lying between them. The CDR3 spans 15 residues. Together with reference TRBV5-5 and TRBJ2-5, the CDR3 gives the full variable domain: DAGVTQSPTHLIKTRGQQVTLRCSPISGHKSVSWYQQVLGQGPQFIFQYYEKEERGRGNFPDRFSARQFPNYSSELNVNALLLGDSALYLCASSLLGSGMETQYFGPGTRLLVL.

J is TRBJ1-2 and V is TRBV5-1, with D perhaps TRBD1 (5 bases). V lost 4 bases, J lost 4 bases, and 11 bases lay in between. This CDR3 has 13 amino acids. Germline-derived CDR1 and CDR2 are SGHRS and YFSETQ. The CDR3 loop reads CASSLDSVYGYTF. CDR3 DNA sequence: TGCGCCAGCAGCCTAGACAGTGTCTATGGCTACACCTTC.

The chain recombines TRBV20-1 with TRBJ2-7, with 9 bases identical to TRBD2. This CDR3 is built from 14 residues. V gave up 3 bases and J gave up 1 base; unmatched junction bases: 4. In germline, CDR1 is DFQATT, CDR2 SNEGSKA (reference sequence). The CDR3: CSASGAGGSYEQYF. CDR3 coding DNA: TGCAGTGCTAGTGGAGCGGGAGGTTCCTACGAGCAGTACTTC.

This chain connects TRBV2 to TRBJ2-5, with 8 bases that match TRBD1. The CDR3 totals 15 residues. The germline CDR1 and CDR2 sequences are SNHLY and FYNNEI. Trimming cost V 4 bases and J 1 base; bases outside gene matches: 5. This chain's CDR3 is CASSGTGIGQETQYF. The CDR3 region has the DNA TGTGCCAGCAGTGGGACAGGGATAGGCCAAGAGACCCAGTACTTC. Full variable domain (rest looked up from reference TRBV2 and TRBJ2-5): EPEVTQTPSHQVTQMGQEVILRCVPISNHLYFYWYRQILGQKVEFLVSFYNNEISEKSEIFDDQFSVERPDGSNFTLKIRSTKLEDSAMYFCASSGTGIGQETQYFGPGTRLLVL.

The genes are TRBV15 and TRBJ2-2; tentatively, D is TRBD2 (5 bases). The CDR3 extends over 15 amino acids. CDR1 is LNHNV and CDR2 is YYDKDF in the germline V gene (reference sequence). The V and J ends lost 1 base and 8 bases respectively, with 14 bases between them. The CDR3, as DNA: TGTGCCACCAGCAGAGTGGCGGTGAGGGTGGGGGAGCTGTTTTTT. Its translation: CATSRVAVRVGELFF.

The chain uses TRBV7-9 and TRBJ2-1; tentative D call: TRBD2 (6 bases). V gave up 1 base and J gave up 9 bases, with 16 bases separating them. CDR1 is SEHNR, CDR2 FQNEAQ, per germline (reference sequence). The CDR3 covers 15 residues. CDR3 DNA sequence: TGTGCCAGCAGCTTAGTCTCCGGGAGACGGATTGAGCAGTTCTTC. The encoded protein is CASSLVSGRRIEQFF.

The J gene is TRBJ1-5, the V gene TRBV6-5, with no clear D. The CDR3 has 12 amino acids. Germline V CDR1 and CDR2: MNHEY, SVGAGI. Trimming left V 8 bases short and J 4 bases short, with 9 bases between. The CDR3 sequence: CASGESNQPQHF. CDR3 bases: TGTGCCAGCGGGGAGAGTAATCAGCCCCAGCATTTT.

V gene TRBV24-1 combines with J gene TRBJ2-3; D gene ambiguous. This CDR3 contains 13 residues. The V gene's germline CDR1 is KGHDR and CDR2 SFDVKD. Trimming took 5 bases from V and 5 from J, leaving 10 bases between them. CDR3 sequence: CATSARIRDTQYF. CDR3 bases: TGTGCCACCAGTGCTAGGATAAGAGATACGCAGTATTTT.

J is TRBJ2-3 and V is TRBV23-1, with 7 bases that match TRBD2. TRBV23-1 is identified as an open reading frame with a role that is uncertain. V lost 6 bases and J lost 8; bases outside the gene matches: 8. This CDR3 comprises 13 residues. The CDR3 region has the DNA TGCGCCAGCAGCCGGACTAGATTGGGTACGCAGTATTTT. Translated: CASSRTRLGTQYF.

V gene TRBV5-1 combines with J gene TRBJ1-1, with D unclear. Germline V gene sequence: CDR1 SGHRS, CDR2 YFSETQ. CDR3 length equals 13 residues. The V end was cut by 6 bases, the J end by 1 base, with 10 bases between. This chain's CDR3 is CASTKGGNTEAFF. Here the CDR3 DNA reads TGCGCCAGCACCAAAGGCGGGAACACTGAAGCTTTCTTT.